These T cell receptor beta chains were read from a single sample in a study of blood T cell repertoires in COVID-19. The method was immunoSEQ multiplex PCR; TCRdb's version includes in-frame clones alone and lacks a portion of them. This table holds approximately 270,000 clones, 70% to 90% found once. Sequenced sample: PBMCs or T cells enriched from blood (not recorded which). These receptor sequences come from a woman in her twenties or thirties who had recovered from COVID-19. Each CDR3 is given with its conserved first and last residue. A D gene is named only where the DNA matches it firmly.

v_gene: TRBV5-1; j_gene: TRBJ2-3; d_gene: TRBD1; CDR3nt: TGCGCCAGCAGCCAGCGGGGACAGGGGGCATCAGATACGCAGTATTTT; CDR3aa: CASSQRGQGASDTQYF
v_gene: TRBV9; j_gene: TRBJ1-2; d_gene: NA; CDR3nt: TGTGCCAGCAGCGTTTCACAGGTGCTGGATGGCTACACCTTC; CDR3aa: CASSVSQVLDGYTF
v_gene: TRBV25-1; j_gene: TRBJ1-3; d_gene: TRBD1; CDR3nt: TGTGCCAGCAGTACAGGGGGAAAGAACACCATATATTTT; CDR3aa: CASSTGGKNTIYF
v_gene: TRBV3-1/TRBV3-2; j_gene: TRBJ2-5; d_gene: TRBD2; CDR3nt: TGTGCCACCAGACTAGCGGGAGGGCCTACGGAGACCCAGTACTTC; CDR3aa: CATRLAGGPTETQYF
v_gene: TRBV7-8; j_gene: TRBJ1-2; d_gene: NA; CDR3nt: TGTGCCAGCAGCTTAGTACCGGGACATCTAAACTATGGCTACACCTTC; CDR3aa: CASSLVPGHLNYGYTF
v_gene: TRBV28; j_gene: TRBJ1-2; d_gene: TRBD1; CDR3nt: TGTGCCAGCAATCCACGAGGTGAGGGGGACAGGGTTCATGGCTACACCTTC; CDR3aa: CASNPRGEGDRVHGYTF
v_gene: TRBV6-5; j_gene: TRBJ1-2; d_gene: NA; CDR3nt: TGTGCCAGCAGTTACCCATCCTCGGTGAACTATGGCTACACCTTC; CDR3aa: CASSYPSSVNYGYTF
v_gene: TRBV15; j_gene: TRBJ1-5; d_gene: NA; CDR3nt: TGTGCCACCAGCAGATCCAGGGAGGGCAATCAGCCCCAGCATTTT; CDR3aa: CATSRSREGNQPQHF
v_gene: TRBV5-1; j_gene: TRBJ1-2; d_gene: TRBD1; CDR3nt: TGCGCCAGCAGCACCTGGACAGGGAGTACCGGCTACACCTTC; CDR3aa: CASSTWTGSTGYTF
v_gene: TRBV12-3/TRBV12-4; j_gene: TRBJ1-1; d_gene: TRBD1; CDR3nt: TGTGCCAGCAGCCTCTCAGGGGGGAAAGCTTTCTTT; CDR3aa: CASSLSGGKAFF